In this sample, the clone carrying this TCR beta chain is medium-sized. Its specificity is not known. Live CD3+CD8+TCRalphabeta+ cells were sorted into four subsets by PD-1 and/or TIGIT. Using around 14 ng of total RNA, TCR libraries were made with the QIAseq Immune Repertoire TCR panel. One entry per CDR3 protein, called by TCRdb with MiXCR from the reads. This table holds about 300 distinct CDR3 sequences, around 6.5% found once. The sample belongs to a study of circulating CD8 cells and anti-PD-1 response in melanoma. Background on the study: Six of 13 patients had prior targeted therapy or immunotherapy; seven did not. Study results and caveats: Published repertoire comparisons used only baseline and M1 samples from a small cohort with few responders. Under 8% of TRB clonotypes were shared between subsets at M1. Replicates were generally not done for experiments.

The CDR3 is made up of 12 amino acids. The V end was cut by 1 base, the J end by 6 bases, with 7 bases between. Germline V CDR1 and CDR2: MGHRA, YSYEKL. The sequence came from a human donor with melanoma. J is TRBJ2-7 and V is TRBV4-1, with a possible D match to TRBD2 (5 bases). The input for sequencing was CD8+ T cells from PBMCs, taken at baseline or after one month of anti-PD-1 therapy (not recorded which). The CDR3 region is CASSQGGSEQYF. The CDR3 region has the DNA TGCGCCAGCAGCCAAGGAGGGAGCGAGCAGTACTTC.